Presented here are 21 T cell receptor beta chains from one specimen sequenced in a study of T cell responses to AZD1222 COVID-19 vaccine. Produced via immunoSEQ multiplex PCR; TCRdb's table is partial and in-frame only. The sample contains over 150,000 clones, roughly 90% of which appear only once. The sample was peripheral blood, taken on day 0 of MenACWY control vaccination. The receptors were gathered from an adult in good health.

This clone was detected only once. The chain recombines TRBV28 with TRBJ1-1; D unresolved. Trimming shortened V by 5 bases and J by 11 bases, and 15 bases separated the two germline ends. Germline CDR1 reads MDHEN; CDR2 reads SYDVKM. CDR3 length equals 12 residues. The CDR3 bases are TGTGCCAGCAGTCTCGTCTCCCGAGGGGCTTTCTTT. Its protein product is CASSLVSRGAFF.

The V gene is TRBV12-3 or TRBV12-4, the J gene TRBJ1-3; unclear D gene. Trimming stripped 5 bases from V and 2 bases from J, with 7 bases between. The CDR3 length is 13 residues. This chain's CDR3 is CASSRATGNTIYF. CDR3 nucleotides: TGTGCCAGCAGTAGGGCGACTGGAAACACCATATATTTT.

The chain carries TRBV5-6 and TRBJ2-7; possibly TRBD1 for D (6 bases). Looked up from germline, CDR1 is SGHDT and CDR2 is YYEEEE. V dropped 3 bases and J dropped 6 bases, with 13 bases sitting between them. The CDR3 spans 13 residues. The chain's CDR3 is CASSWDTGSEQYF. The CDR3, as DNA: TGTGCCAGCAGCTGGGACACGGGCTCCGAGCAGTACTTC.

V is TRBV3-1 (or the pseudogene TRBV3-2) and J is TRBJ1-6, with D perhaps matching TRBD1 (5 bases). V was pared by 1 base and J by 7 bases, with 11 bases between. Germline lookup yields CDR1 LGHDT and CDR2 YNNKEL (reference sequence). The CDR3 is made up of 15 amino acids. In nucleotides, the CDR3 is TGTGCCAGCAGCCAAGTAACGGGGGGGAATTCACCCCTCCACTTT. The encoded protein is CASSQVTGGNSPLHF.

The chain couples TRBV3-1 (or the pseudogene TRBV3-2) to TRBJ1-6, with 7 bases lining up with TRBD1. The CDR3 is 15 residues long. In germline, CDR1 is LGHDT, CDR2 YNNKEL (reference sequence). J gave up 8 bases and V 6 bases, and 10 bases lay outside the gene matches. The CDR3 spells CASSPDRVYHSPLHF. The DNA for the CDR3 is TGTGCCAGCAGTCCCGACAGGGTTTATCATTCACCCCTCCACTTT.

This chain joins TRBV3-1 (or the pseudogene TRBV3-2) and TRBJ1-4; D gene uncertain. Germline CDR1 reads LGHDT; CDR2 reads YNNKEL (reference sequence). The CDR3 covers 15 residues. V shed 1 base and J shed 0 bases, with 6 bases lying between them. CDR3 residues: CASSQVQTTNEKLFF. CDR3 sequence (DNA): TGTGCCAGCAGCCAAGTGCAGACAACTAATGAAAAACTGTTTTTT.

This rearrangement joins TRBV11-3 to TRBJ2-7, with D hard to call. The CDR3 length is 12 residues. CDR1 and CDR2 (germline): SGHNT, YENEEA. V was cut by 4 bases and J by 5 bases, with 9 bases left in between. CDR3 sequence (DNA): TGTGCCAGCAGCTCCCATTATGACGAGCAGTACTTC. Amino acids: CASSSHYDEQYF. The full variable domain, rest sourced from reference TRBV11-3 and TRBJ2-7, is EAGVVQSPRYKIIEKKQPVAFWCNPISGHNTLYWYLQNLGQGPELLIRYENEEAVDDSQLPKDRFSAERLKGVDSTLKIQPAELGDSAVYLCASSSHYDEQYFGPGTRLTVT.

The CDR3: CASSWQGENTEAFF. CDR3 coding DNA: TGCGCCAGCAGCTGGCAGGGGGAGAACACTGAAGCTTTCTTT. This chain links TRBV5-1 with TRBJ1-1, with 7 bases aligning to TRBD1. The CDR3 runs to 14 residues. Germline assignment: CDR1 SGHRS and CDR2 YFSETQ. Trimming at V came to 3 bases and at J to 1 base, leaving 3 bases not matched to a gene. Combining the CDR3 with reference TRBV5-1 and TRBJ1-1 gives the whole variable domain KAGVTQTPRYLIKTRGQQVTLSCSPISGHRSVSWYQQTPGQGLQFLFEYFSETQRNKGNFPGRFSGRQFSNSRSEMNVSTLELGDSALYLCASSWQGENTEAFFGQGTRLTVV.

This sequence joins TRBV6-2 or TRBV6-3 and TRBJ1-2, with a tentative D call TRBD1 (5 bases). V shed 2 bases and J shed 8 bases, with 15 bases lying between them. Germline CDR1 reads MNHEY; CDR2 reads SVGEGT. This CDR3 is built from 14 residues. CDR3 DNA sequence: TGTGCCAGCAGTTACGAACGGGCAGGGCGGGGCTACACCTTC. Encoded protein: CASSYERAGRGYTF.

The rearrangement links TRBV2 to TRBJ1-3; 8 nucleotides agree with TRBD1. V was pared by 4 bases and J by 4 bases, with 9 bases of the junction left unmatched. Germline V gives CDR1 SNHLY, CDR2 FYNNEI. The CDR3 extends over 16 amino acids. In nucleotides, the CDR3 is TGTGCCAGCAGTGTTAAGCGGACAGGGCTGGGAAACACCATATATTTT. Translation gives CASSVKRTGLGNTIYF. The full variable domain, with the rest looked up from reference TRBV2 and TRBJ1-3, is EPEVTQTPSHQVTQMGQEVILRCVPISNHLYFYWYRQILGQKVEFLVSFYNNEISEKSEIFDDQFSVERPDGSNFTLKIRSTKLEDSAMYFCASSVKRTGLGNTIYFGEGSWLTVV.

The chain combines TRBV2 with TRBJ2-7; no clear D. Trimming removed 6 bases at V and 0 bases at J, with 6 bases between. The CDR3 totals 12 residues. Germline assignment: CDR1 SNHLY and CDR2 FYNNEI. The CDR3 spells CASSWSSYEQYV. The CDR3 DNA reads as TGTGCCAGCAGCTGGAGCTCCTACGAGCAGTACGTC.

The J gene is TRBJ1-1, the V gene TRBV23-1, with TRBD1 matching over 8 bases. TRBV23-1 is an ORF, with its function uncertain. This CDR3 has 16 amino acids. Trimming removed 1 base from V and 4 bases from J; junction bases left unmatched: 8. CDR3 in DNA: TGCGCCAGCAGTCAATGTCGGCGACAGGGGTTCACTGAAGCTTTCTTT. Translated, it gives CASSQCRRQGFTEAFF.

This chain joins TRBV21-1 and TRBJ2-1; TRBD2, the D gene given by the table, was not confirmed from the DNA. TRBV21-1 is a pseudogene. The CDR3 loop spans 13 amino acids. The CDR3 DNA sequence: TGTCCCAAGTTAGGGGACTCTTACAATGAGCAGTTCTTC. Amino acids: CPKLGDSYNEQFF.

This chain uses TRBV19 with TRBJ1-1; 7 positions match TRBD1. Germline CDR1 LNHDA, CDR2 SQIVND (reference sequence). The CDR3 length is 12 residues. The ends lost 2 bases at V and 6 bases at J; junction bases unmatched: 0. CDR3 coding DNA: TGTGCCAGTAGTATACAGGGGGCTGAAGCTTTCTTT. Translating gives CASSIQGAEAFF.

The V and J genes are TRBV24-1 and TRBJ2-7; the D gene is possibly TRBD2 (5 bases). The CDR3 is 15 residues long. The germline V and J ends were trimmed by 8 bases and 2 bases, with 18 bases remaining between them. In germline, CDR1 is KGHDR, CDR2 SFDVKD. The CDR3 is CATIRPEGPAYEQYF. CDR3 bases: TGTGCCACCATCAGGCCTGAGGGCCCAGCCTACGAGCAGTACTTC.

The gene calls are TRBV6-5 and TRBJ1-1, with D hard to call. Trimming took 0 bases from V and 4 from J, leaving 6 bases between them. CDR1 and CDR2 (germline): MNHEY, SVGAGI. The CDR3 spans 13 residues. This CDR3 is CASSYSRSTEAFF. In DNA form, the CDR3 reads TGTGCCAGCAGTTACTCTAGGAGCACTGAAGCTTTCTTT.

The chain carries TRBV10-2 and TRBJ1-2; D is unresolved. CDR3 length: 14 residues. The germline V gene has CDR1 WSHSY and CDR2 SAAADI. V lost 2 bases to trimming and J lost 3 bases, with 10 bases between them. CDR3 sequence: CASSEVGSDYGYTF. The CDR3 coding sequence is TGCGCCAGCAGTGAGGTGGGCAGCGACTATGGCTACACCTTC.

The gene calls are TRBV9 and TRBJ1-1, with D tentatively TRBD1 (6 bases). CDR3 size: 14 residues. Germline V gene sequence: CDR1 SGDLS, CDR2 YYNGEE. Trimming stripped 0 bases from V and 3 bases from J, with 9 bases between. The CDR3 DNA follows: TGTGCCAGCAGCGTAGAGGGGGGAGACACTGAAGCTTTCTTT. As protein: CASSVEGGDTEAFF.

CDR3 region: CASSQSIAQAPRLSSGNTIYF. The CDR3 DNA reads as TGCGCCAGCAGTCAATCTATCGCACAGGCCCCGAGACTTAGCTCTGGAAACACCATATATTTT. The chain uses TRBV23-1 and TRBJ1-3; D may be TRBD1 (5 bases). TRBV23-1 falls under the ORF class, with uncertain function. There are 21 residues in the CDR3. The germline V and J ends were trimmed by 0 bases and 0 bases, with 24 bases remaining between them.

The V call is TRBV6-5, the J call TRBJ1-6; no clear D. The CDR3 extends over 14 amino acids. The germline V gene encodes CDR1 MNHEY and CDR2 SVGAGI. Trimming left V 7 bases short and J 9 bases short, with 16 bases between. The chain's CDR3 is CASTPHENSSPLHF. In DNA, the CDR3 is TGTGCCAGCACCCCTCATGAGAATTCTTCACCCCTCCACTTT.

The V and J genes are TRBV28 and TRBJ1-4; 8 bases line up with TRBD1. The germline gives CDR1 MDHEN, CDR2 SYDVKM. This CDR3 is built from 14 residues. V gave up 5 bases and J gave up 7 bases; unmatched junction bases: 6. CDR3 loop: CASSPPGQVEKLFF. The CDR3 DNA sequence: TGTGCCAGCAGTCCCCCGGGACAGGTTGAAAAACTGTTTTTT.